Detailed here is one TCR beta chain. There are a few counts of this clone. The specificity of this receptor is unknown. Per-nucleotide qualities are absent, and no much larger clonotype sits a single base away. Library construction relied on the immunoSEQ multiplex PCR assay. T cell repertoires were profiled by deep sequencing of rearranged TCR beta loci, alongside multiparametric flow cytometry. The source is immuneACCESS, and TCRdb retained only in-frame sequences with V and J called. Part of the clones is not carried over; for the studies checked, unresolved V genes explain less than half of this, and the remainder is unexplained. Counted in this sample were roughly 45,000 clones; about 85% of them appeared once. The top ten constitute roughly 2.3% of the sample. The source of the sample is a study of lymphopenia after photon versus proton radiotherapy (dated by TCRdb to between 2018 and 2020). Some background on the complete study: Photon and proton radiation therapy were compared by the study for their immunological effects in patients with gastrointestinal tumors who developed high-grade lymphopenia. A cohort of under 25 patients with gastrointestinal tumors who received either photon or proton therapy and subsequently developed lymphopenia was included. The study was designed to characterize how the impact on the immune system differs between the two radiation modalities.

V and J lose 4 bases and 4 bases, and a span of 7 bases separates them. The CDR3 contains 12 residues, cysteine and phenylalanine counted. The only DNA kept is the CDR3, 36 bases in frame from the first base. CDR1 and CDR2 are read off the germline V gene (reference sequence) as SEHNR and FQNEAQ. Results and caveats for the whole study, not just this receptor: Across the cohort, a larger post-nadir drop in TCR diversity was inversely correlated with overall survival time among patients who died. During treatment, patients who received proton therapy stayed relatively stable, whereas patients who received photon therapy lost naive T cells and TCR diversity and gained effector/memory populations. After the lymphocyte count nadir, oligoclonal expansion, especially of CD8+ Temra cells, was observed in photon-treated repertoires, and the drop in diversity was driven by this expansion. The survival association was assessed only in patients who died, and the authors presented better survival with proton therapy as a possibility rather than a demonstrated result.

The sequence is built from TRBV7-9 and TRBJ1-1; no D segment can be confidently identified. Sequenced material: peripheral blood, taken from a patient treated with photon-based radiotherapy. The origin of this receptor is a man aged 35 to 55 with gastric cancer. The DNA reads TGTGCCAGCAGCTCCGGACGCACTGAAGCTTTCTTT. Translated, it reads CASSSGRTEAFF.